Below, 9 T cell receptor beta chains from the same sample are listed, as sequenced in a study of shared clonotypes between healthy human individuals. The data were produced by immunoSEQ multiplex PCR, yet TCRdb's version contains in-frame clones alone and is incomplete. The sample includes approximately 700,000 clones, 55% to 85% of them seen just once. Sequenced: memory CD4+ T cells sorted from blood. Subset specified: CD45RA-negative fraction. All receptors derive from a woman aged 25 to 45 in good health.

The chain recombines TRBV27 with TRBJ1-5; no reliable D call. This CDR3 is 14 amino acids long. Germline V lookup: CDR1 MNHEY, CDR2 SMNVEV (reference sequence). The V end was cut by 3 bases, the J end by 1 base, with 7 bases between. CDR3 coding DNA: TGTGCCAGCAGTTTGTTCGGGAGCAATCAGCCCCAGCATTTT. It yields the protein CASSLFGSNQPQHF.

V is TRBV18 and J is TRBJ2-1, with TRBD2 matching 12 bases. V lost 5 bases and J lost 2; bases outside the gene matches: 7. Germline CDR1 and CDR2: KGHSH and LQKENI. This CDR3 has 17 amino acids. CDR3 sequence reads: CASSRTSGRTAYNEQFF. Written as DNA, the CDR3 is TGTGCCAGCTCAAGAACTAGCGGGAGGACCGCCTACAATGAGCAGTTCTTC.

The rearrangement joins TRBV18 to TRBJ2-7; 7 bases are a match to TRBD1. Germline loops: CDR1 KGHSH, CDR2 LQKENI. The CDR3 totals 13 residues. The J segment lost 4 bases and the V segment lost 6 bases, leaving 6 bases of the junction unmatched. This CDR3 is CASSLGTDYEQYF. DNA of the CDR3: TGTGCCAGCTCCCTGGGGACAGATTACGAGCAGTACTTC.

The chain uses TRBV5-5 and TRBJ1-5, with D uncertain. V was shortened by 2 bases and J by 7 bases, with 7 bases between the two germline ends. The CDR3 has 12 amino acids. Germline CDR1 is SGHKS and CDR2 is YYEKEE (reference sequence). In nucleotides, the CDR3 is TGTGCCAGCAGCTTACGTCAGCAGCCCCAGCATTTT. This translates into CASSLRQQPQHF.

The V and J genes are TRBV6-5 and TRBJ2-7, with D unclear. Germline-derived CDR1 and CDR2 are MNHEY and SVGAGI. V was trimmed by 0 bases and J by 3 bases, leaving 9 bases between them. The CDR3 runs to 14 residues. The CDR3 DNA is TGTGCCAGCAGTTACTCGCCAGGAAGCTACGAGCAGTACTTC. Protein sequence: CASSYSPGSYEQYF.

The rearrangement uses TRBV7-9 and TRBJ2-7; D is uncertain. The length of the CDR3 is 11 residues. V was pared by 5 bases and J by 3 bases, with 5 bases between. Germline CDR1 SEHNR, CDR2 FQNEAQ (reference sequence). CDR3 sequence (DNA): TGTGCCAGCAGCGTCAGCTACGAGCAGTACTTC. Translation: CASSVSYEQYF.

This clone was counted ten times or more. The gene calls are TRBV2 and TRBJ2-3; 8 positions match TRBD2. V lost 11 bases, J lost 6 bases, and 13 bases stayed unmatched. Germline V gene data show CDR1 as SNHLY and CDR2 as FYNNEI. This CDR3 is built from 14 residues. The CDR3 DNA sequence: TGTGCCTGGCTACTAGCGGAGGATACGGATACGCAGTATTTT. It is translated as CAWLLAEDTDTQYF.

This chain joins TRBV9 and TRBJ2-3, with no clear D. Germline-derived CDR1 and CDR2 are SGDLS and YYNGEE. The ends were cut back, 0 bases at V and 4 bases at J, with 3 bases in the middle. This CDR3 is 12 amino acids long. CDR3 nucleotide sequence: TGTGCCAGCAGCGTAGGAGCAGATACGCAGTATTTT. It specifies CASSVGADTQYF.

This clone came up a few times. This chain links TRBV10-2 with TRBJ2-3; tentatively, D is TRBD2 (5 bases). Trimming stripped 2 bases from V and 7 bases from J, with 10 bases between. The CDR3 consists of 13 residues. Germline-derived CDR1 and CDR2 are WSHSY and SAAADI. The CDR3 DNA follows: TGCGCCAGCAGTGAGGGACGGGGAAATACGCAGTATTTT. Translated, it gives CASSEGRGNTQYF.